This TCR beta chain was recorded in a study of OX40 agonist ivuxolimab in advanced cancers. This CDR3 region has 16 residues. Per germline, CDR1 SGHRS and CDR2 YFSETQ. Trimming stripped 2 bases from V and 0 bases from J, with 13 bases between. Autoimmune disease history or systemic immunosuppression barred patients. TCRdb's copy holds only in-frame clones and misses some; the assay was immunoSEQ multiplex PCR. The sample holds about 62,000 clones, approximately 86% seen once. The sequence derives from an adult with an advanced solid tumor such as melanoma, head and neck, liver or kidney cancer. The chain carries TRBV5-1 and TRBJ2-3, with TRBD1 as a possible D gene (6 bases). Material: CD4+ or CD8+ T cells sorted from blood, obtained in a trial of the OX40 agonist ivuxolimab. CDR3 in DNA: TGCGCCAGCAGCTTAACCAGGGGATTTAGCACAGATACGCAGTATTTT. Residues: CASSLTRGFSTDTQYF.